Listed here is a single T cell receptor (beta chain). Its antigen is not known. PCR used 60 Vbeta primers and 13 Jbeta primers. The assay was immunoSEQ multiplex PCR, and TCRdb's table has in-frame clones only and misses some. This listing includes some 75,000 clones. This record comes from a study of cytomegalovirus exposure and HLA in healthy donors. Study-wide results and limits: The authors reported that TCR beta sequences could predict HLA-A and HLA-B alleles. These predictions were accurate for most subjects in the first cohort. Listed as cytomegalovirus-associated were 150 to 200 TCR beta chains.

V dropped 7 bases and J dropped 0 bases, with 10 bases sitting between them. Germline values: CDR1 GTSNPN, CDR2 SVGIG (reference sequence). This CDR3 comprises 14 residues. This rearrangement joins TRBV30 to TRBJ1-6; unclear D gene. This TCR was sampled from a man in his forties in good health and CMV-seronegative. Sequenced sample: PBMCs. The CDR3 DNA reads TGTGCCTTTTCAAAGAGCTCCTATAATTCACCCCTCCACTTT. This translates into CAFSKSSYNSPLHF.